This T cell receptor beta chain was documented in a study of OX40 agonist ivuxolimab in advanced cancers. Study in general: Those enrolled were approximately 78% male, with a mean age of roughly 62 years and ages from roughly 23 to 79.

General study results and limits: Partial responders treated at 0.1-3.0 mg/kg exhibited clonal expansion among the lowest measured.

V was clipped by 6 bases and J by 2 bases, with 5 bases between them. The CDR3 has 11 residues. CDR1 and CDR2 (germline): LGHNA, YNFKEQ. Some clones are missing from TCRdb's copy, which holds only in-frame ones; the method was immunoSEQ multiplex PCR. The sample lists approximately 89,000 clones; around nine tenths were seen once. Worth noting for this clone: The antigen is unknown.

The source material was CD4+ or CD8+ T cells sorted from blood, sampled in a trial of the OX40 agonist ivuxolimab. The TCR sequence derives from an adult with an advanced solid tumor such as melanoma, head and neck, liver or kidney cancer. This rearrangement joins TRBV4-2 to TRBJ2-7; the D is unclear. The CDR3 bases are TGTGCCAGCAGTGGAACCTACGAGCAGTACTTC. Translated, it gives CASSGTYEQYF.